This T cell receptor (beta chain) was observed in a study of blood T cell repertoires in COVID-19. Trimming took 4 bases from V and 1 from J; bases not matched to a gene: 4. Germline-derived CDR1 and CDR2 are SGHRS and YFSETQ. The CDR3 is 16 residues long. Assay: immunoSEQ multiplex PCR; the TCRdb copy retains only in-frame clones and omits some. The sample includes about 160,000 clones, around 75% of them seen just once. The origin of this receptor is a woman of 80 years or more with acute or convalescent COVID-19. The chain combines TRBV5-1 with TRBJ1-4, with 10 nucleotides matching TRBD1. The source material was peripheral blood. For the CDR3, the DNA is TGCGCCAGCAGCACAGGACAGGGGGGAACTAATGAAAAACTGTTTTTT. This encodes CASSTGQGGTNEKLFF. The variable domain in full, with the rest retrieved from reference TRBV5-1 and TRBJ1-4, is KAGVTQTPRYLIKTRGQQVTLSCSPISGHRSVSWYQQTPGQGLQFLFEYFSETQRNKGNFPGRFSGRQFSNSRSEMNVSTLELGDSALYLCASSTGQGGTNEKLFFGSGTQLSVL.